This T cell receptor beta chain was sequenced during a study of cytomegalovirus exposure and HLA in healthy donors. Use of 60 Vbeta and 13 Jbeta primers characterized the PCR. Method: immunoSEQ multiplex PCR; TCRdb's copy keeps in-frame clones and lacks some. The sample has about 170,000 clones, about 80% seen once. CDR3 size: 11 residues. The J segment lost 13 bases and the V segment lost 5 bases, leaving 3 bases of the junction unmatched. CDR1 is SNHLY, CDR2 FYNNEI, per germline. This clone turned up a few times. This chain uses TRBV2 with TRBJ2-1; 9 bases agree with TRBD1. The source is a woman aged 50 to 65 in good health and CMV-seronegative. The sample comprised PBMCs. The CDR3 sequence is CASSMDRGQFF. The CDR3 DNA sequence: TGTGCCAGCAGTATGGACAGGGGTCAGTTCTTC.